This T cell receptor (beta chain) comes out of a study of blood T cell repertoires in COVID-19. Looking at the study overall: COVID-19 samples from acute and convalescent phases originated in the United States, Italy and Spain. T cells, B-cell-depleted T cells, or PBMCs supplied cDNA or gDNA.

Deletions cut 0 bases from V and 2 bases from J, with 14 bases between. CDR1 SGHTA and CDR2 FQGNSA come from the germline V gene. This CDR3 has 17 amino acids. This clone was observed a single time. In the original processing: Amplification of reference gene primers provided the estimated nucleated cell counts. This table comes from immunoSEQ multiplex PCR, and its TCRdb copy is limited to in-frame clones, with some not included. V and J calls and clone size are given by that table; D and trimming were obtained from the DNA. The data hold about 200,000 clones, with roughly 89% observed a single time. This clonotype was obtained from a man in his 60s who had recovered from COVID-19. The sample consisted of peripheral blood. V usage is TRBV7-2 and J usage is TRBJ1-3; D remains ambiguous. The CDR3: CASSLAPRGPAGNTIYF. DNA for the CDR3: TGTGCCAGCAGCTTAGCGCCAAGAGGGCCCGCTGGAAACACCATATATTTT.